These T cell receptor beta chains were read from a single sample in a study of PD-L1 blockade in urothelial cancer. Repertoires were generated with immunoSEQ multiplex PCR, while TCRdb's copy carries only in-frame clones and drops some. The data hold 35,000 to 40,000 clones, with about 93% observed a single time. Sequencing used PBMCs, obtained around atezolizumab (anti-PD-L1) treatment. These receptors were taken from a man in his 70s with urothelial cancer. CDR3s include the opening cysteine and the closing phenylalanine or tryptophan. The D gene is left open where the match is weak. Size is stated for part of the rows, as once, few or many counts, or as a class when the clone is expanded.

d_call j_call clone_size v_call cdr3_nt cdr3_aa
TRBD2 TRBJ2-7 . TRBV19 TGTGCCAGTAGTTTCCGACTAGCGGGAGCTTACGAGCAGTACTTC CASSFRLAGAYEQYF
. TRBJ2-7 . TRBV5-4 TGTGCCAGCAGCCAGGACGGGATCGGCGAGCAGTACTTC CASSQDGIGEQYF
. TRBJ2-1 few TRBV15 TGTGCCACCAGCAGAGACGTCGGGGGGACAACCGAGCAGTTCTTC CATSRDVGGTTEQFF
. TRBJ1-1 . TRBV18 TGTGCCAGCTCAGAGCTTACAGAGAACACTGAAGCTTTCTTT CASSELTENTEAFF
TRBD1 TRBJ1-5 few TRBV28 TGTGCCAGCAGCCGGGACAGGGGCCGGCGCAATCAGCCCCAGCATTTT CASSRDRGRRNQPQHF
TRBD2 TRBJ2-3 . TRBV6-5 TGTGCCAGCAGAGTAGCGGGGTCAGATACGCAGTATTTT CASRVAGSDTQYF
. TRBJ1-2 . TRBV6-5 TGTGCGGCGCAGGGATTAAACTATGGCTACACCTTC CAAQGLNYGYTF
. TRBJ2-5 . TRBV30 TGTGCCTGGAGTGCTAGCCTCGGGGAGACCCAGTACTTC CAWSASLGETQYF
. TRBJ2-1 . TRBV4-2 TGTGCCAGCAGCCCGACCCAGGGAAACTCCTACAATGAGCAGTTCTTC CASSPTQGNSYNEQFF
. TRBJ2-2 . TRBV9 TGTGCCAGCAGCGTAACTAAGAACACCGGGGAGCTGTTTTTT CASSVTKNTGELFF
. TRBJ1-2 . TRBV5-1 TGCGCCAGCAGCTTGGCAGGGGACTATGGCTACACCTTC CASSLAGDYGYTF
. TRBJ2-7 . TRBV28 TGTGCCAGCAGTTTATCTCGGGTGGGCGAGCAGTACTTC CASSLSRVGEQYF
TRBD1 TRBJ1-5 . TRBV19 TGTGCCAGTAGTAGGGGACAGACTACGGATCAGCCCCAGCATTTT CASSRGQTTDQPQHF
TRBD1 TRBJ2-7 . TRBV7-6 TGTGCCAGCAGCTTAACCCTGACAGGGTCAAACGAGCAGTACTTC CASSLTLTGSNEQYF
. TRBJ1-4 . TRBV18 TGTGCCAGCTCACCAGGGACATCCAATAATGAAAAACTGTTTTTT CASSPGTSNNEKLFF
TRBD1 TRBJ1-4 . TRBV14 TGTGCCAGCAGCCTCTTAACCGGGGGCAGGGGGCTAGAAAAACTGTTTTTT CASSLLTGGRGLEKLFF
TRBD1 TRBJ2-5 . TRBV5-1 TGCGCCAGCAGCTCCGGACAGGGGGGAGGAGAGACCCAGTACTTC CASSSGQGGGETQYF
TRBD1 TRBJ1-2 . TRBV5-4 TGTGCCAGCAGCTTACCCGACAGGGGGCGCGGCTACACCTTC CASSLPDRGRGYTF
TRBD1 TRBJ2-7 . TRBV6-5 TGTGCCAGCAGTTTGTCAGGGGGCTCCTACGAGCAGTACTTC CASSLSGGSYEQYF
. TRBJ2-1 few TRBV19 TGTGCCAGTAGTATTTCCCAGGGGAGACACAATGAGCAGTTCTTC CASSISQGRHNEQFF
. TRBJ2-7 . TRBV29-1 TGCAGCGTTGTTACTCACCCCGGGAATAGCGAGCAGTACTTC CSVVTHPGNSEQYF
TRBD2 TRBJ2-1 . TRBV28 TGTGCCAGCATTTTAACGGGAGGTTATAATGAGCAGTTCTTC CASILTGGYNEQFF
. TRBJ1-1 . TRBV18 TGTGCCAGCTCACCCCCTGAGGCTGAAGCTTTCTTT CASSPPEAEAFF
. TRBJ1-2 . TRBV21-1 TGTGCCAGCACTAAAGGACTTATCTATGGCTACACCTTC CASTKGLIYGYTF
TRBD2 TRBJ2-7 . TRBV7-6 TGTGCCAGCAGCCTTAGCGGGAGAGAGTACGAGCAGTACTTC CASSLSGREYEQYF
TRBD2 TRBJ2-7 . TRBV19 TGTGCCAGTAGTATCGGGCGGGAGATCTCCTACGAGCAGTACTTC CASSIGREISYEQYF
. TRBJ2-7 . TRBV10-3 TGTGCCATCAGTGACGCCAGGGTCTACGAGCAGTACTTC CAISDARVYEQYF
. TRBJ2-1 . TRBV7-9 TGTGCCAGCAGCTCAATAGCGGTCAGCTCCTACAATGAGCAGTTCTTC CASSSIAVSSYNEQFF
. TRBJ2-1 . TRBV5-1 TGCGCCAGCAGCTCCCCCGCAGGGGATTTCCACAATGAGCAGTTCTTC CASSSPAGDFHNEQFF
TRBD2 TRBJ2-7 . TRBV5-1 TGCGCCAGCCGAAGGGACTATGCCTACGAGCAGTACTTC CASRRDYAYEQYF
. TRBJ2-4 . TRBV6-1 TGTGCCAGCAGTCACTATCGGGTAGCTAAAAACATTCAGTACTTC CASSHYRVAKNIQYF
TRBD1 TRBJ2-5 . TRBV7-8 TGTGCCAGCAGCCTAGGGACAGGGGTGGACGAGACCCAGTACTTC CASSLGTGVDETQYF
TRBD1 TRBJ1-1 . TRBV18 TGTGCCAGCTCCCCACAGGGGACAGGGAACACTGAAGCTTTCTTT CASSPQGTGNTEAFF
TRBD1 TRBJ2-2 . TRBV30 TGTGCCTGGAGGCAGGGGGTTAGCACCGGGGAGCTGTTTTTT CAWRQGVSTGELFF
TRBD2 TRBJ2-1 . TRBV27 TGTGCCAGCAAAATTTACGGGGGGGATGAGCAGTTCTTC CASKIYGGDEQFF
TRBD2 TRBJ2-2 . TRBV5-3 TGTGCCAGAAGCTTGCTTCGGCTAGCGGACGGGGAGCTGTTTTTT CARSLLRLADGELFF
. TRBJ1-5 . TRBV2 TGTGCCAGCAGTGAGAGGGGGAACAATCAGCCCCAGCATTTT CASSERGNNQPQHF
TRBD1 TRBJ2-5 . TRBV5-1 TGCGCCAGCAGCTACGCCCTTGGGGCAGGGGGCTATCAAGAGACCCAGTACTTC CASSYALGAGGYQETQYF
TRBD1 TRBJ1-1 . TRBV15 TGTGCCACCAGCGGATCCGGGACAGCGAACACTGAAGCTTTCTTT CATSGSGTANTEAFF
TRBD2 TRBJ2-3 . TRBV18 TGTGCCAGCTCACCAGGGACTAGCGGGAGTGGCACAGATACGCAGTATTTT CASSPGTSGSGTDTQYF
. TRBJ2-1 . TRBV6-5 TGTGCCAGCAACCCAACAGGGAAGGTGCGTGAGCAGTTCTTC CASNPTGKVREQFF
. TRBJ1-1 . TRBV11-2 TGTGCCAGCAGCCCGGGTCCGGACAGACCCGAATATGAAGCTTTCTTT CASSPGPDRPEYEAFF